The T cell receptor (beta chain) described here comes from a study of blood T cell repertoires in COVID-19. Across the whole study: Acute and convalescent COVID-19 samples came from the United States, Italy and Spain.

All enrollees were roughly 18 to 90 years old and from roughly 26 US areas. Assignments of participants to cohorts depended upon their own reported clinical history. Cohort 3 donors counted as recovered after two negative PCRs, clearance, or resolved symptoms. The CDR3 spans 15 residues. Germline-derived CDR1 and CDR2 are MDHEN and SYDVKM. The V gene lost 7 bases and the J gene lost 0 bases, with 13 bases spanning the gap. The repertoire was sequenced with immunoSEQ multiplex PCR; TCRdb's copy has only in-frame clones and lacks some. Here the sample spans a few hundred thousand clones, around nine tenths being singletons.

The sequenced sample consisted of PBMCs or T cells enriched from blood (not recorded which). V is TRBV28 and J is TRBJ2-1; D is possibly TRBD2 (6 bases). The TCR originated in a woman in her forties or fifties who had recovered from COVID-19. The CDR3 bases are TGTGCCAGCACGTCTAGCGATCACTCCTACAATGAGCAGTTCTTC. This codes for CASTSSDHSYNEQFF.